This T cell receptor (beta chain) was recovered during a study of T cell clones after liver transplantation. Across the study: Patients counted as tolerant after at least one year off all immunosuppression, enzymes not exceeding twice normal.

This clone was seen just once. Its cognate antigen is unknown. Study-wide results and caveats: These preliminary findings come from unstandardized post-transplant sampling times. Migration into the graft, not deletion, may explain lost graft donor-reactive T cells.

This table comes from immunoSEQ multiplex PCR, and its TCRdb copy is limited to in-frame clones, with some not included. In the table there are some 80,000 clones, 80% to 90% of which are singletons. This CDR3 has 13 residues. Germline V CDR1 and CDR2: SEHNR, FQNEAQ (reference sequence). Deletions cut 5 bases from V and 3 bases from J, with 10 bases between. This sample comprised CD4+ T cells from blood, obtained around 50 months after liver transplant. The source of this sequence is a human patient who received a liver transplant. Some T cells may have originated in the graft donor. The chain couples TRBV7-9 to TRBJ1-1, with D unclear. CDR3 bases: TGTGCCAGCAGCCAAGCCGGGTACACTGAAGCTTTCTTT. Translated: CASSQAGYTEAFF.